This TCR beta chain was found in a study of cytomegalovirus exposure and HLA in healthy donors. Study conclusions and caveats: In a later analysis, compared with equally common non-associated chains, HLA-associated beta chains were more expanded. Associated with HLA alleles at 0.05 false discovery rate in a later analysis were around 17,000 TCR beta sequences. TCR beta sequences reportedly predicted most subjects' HLA-A and HLA-B alleles accurately. Later analysis showed most CMV-associated TCR beta chains appearing HLA-restricted.

With respect to this clone: Its antigen is unidentified.

It was with 60 Vbeta and 13 Jbeta primers that the PCR ran. The repertoire was sequenced with immunoSEQ multiplex PCR; TCRdb's copy has only in-frame clones and lacks some. The sample yields around 130,000 clones, about 81% seen once. This CDR3 is 14 amino acids long. Trimming took off 0 bases at V and 0 bases at J, with 6 bases between the two ends. From germline, CDR1 is SGHRS and CDR2 YFSETQ. This TCR derives from a man aged 35 to 55 in good health and CMV-seronegative. The chain uses TRBV5-1 and TRBJ1-1; D is ambiguous. The sequencing sample was made of PBMCs. CDR3 loop: CASSLAGMNTEAFF. The CDR3 coding sequence is TGCGCCAGCAGCTTGGCAGGAATGAACACTGAAGCTTTCTTT.